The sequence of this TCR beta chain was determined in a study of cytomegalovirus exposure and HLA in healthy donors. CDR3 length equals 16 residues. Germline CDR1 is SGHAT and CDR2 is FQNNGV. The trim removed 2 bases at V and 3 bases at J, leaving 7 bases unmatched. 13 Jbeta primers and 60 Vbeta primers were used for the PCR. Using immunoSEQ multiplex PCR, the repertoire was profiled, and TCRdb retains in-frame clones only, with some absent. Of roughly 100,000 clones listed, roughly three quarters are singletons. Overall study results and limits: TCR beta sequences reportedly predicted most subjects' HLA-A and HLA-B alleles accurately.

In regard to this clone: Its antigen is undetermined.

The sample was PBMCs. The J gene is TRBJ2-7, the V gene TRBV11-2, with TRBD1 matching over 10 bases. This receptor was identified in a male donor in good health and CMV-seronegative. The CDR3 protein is CASSLFDRGRFYEQYF. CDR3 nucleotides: TGTGCCAGCAGCTTATTTGACAGGGGGCGATTCTACGAGCAGTACTTC. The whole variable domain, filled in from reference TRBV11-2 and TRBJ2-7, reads EAGVAQSPRYKIIEKRQSVAFWCNPISGHATLYWYQQILGQGPKLLIQFQNNGVVDDSQLPKDRFSAERLKGVDSTLKIQPAKLEDSAVYLCASSLFDRGRFYEQYFGPGTRLTVT.